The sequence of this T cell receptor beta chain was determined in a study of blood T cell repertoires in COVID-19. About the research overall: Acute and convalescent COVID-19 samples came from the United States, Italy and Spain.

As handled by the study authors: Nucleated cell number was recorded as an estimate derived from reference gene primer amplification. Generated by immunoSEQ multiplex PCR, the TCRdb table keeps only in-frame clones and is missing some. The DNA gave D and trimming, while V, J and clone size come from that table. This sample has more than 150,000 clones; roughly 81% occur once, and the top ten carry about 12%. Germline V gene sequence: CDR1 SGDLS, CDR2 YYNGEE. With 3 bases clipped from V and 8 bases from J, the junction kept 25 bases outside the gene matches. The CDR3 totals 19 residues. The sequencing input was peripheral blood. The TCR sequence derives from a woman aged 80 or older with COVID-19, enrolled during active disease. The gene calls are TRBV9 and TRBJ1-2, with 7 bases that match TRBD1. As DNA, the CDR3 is TGTGCCAGCAGCGGAGACCCCCGGAACAGGGGACAGAGGTATGAGGGCTACACCTTC. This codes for CASSGDPRNRGQRYEGYTF.